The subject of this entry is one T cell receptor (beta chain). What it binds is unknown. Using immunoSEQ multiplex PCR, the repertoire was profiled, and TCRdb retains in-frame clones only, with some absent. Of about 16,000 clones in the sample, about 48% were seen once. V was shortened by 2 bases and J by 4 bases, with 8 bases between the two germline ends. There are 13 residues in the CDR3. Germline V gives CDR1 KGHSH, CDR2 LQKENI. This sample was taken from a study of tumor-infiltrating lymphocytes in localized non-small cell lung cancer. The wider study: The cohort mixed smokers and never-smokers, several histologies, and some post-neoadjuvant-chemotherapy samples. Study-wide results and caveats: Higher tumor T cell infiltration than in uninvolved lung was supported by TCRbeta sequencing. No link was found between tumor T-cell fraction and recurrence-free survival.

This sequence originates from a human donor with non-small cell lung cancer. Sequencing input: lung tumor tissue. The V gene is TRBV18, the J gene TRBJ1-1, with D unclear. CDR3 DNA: TGTGCCAGCTCACCAGCGAGGCGCACTGAAGCTTTCTTT. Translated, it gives CASSPARRTEAFF.